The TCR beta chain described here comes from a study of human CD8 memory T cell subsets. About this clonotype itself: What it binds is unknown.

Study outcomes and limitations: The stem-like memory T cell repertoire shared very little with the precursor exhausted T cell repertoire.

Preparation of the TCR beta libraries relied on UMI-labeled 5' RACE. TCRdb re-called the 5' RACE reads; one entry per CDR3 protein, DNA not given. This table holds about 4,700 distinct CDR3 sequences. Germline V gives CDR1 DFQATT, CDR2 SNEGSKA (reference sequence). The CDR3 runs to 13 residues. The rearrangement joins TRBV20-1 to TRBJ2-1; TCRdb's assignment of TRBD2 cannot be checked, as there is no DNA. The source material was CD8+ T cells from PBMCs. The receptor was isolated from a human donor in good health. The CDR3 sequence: CTGTSGENNEQFF.